These T cell receptor beta chains were read from a single sample in a study of PD-L1 blockade in urothelial cancer. Some clones are missing from TCRdb's copy, which holds only in-frame ones; the method was immunoSEQ multiplex PCR. The sample yields around 100,000 clones, about 90% seen once. The sample in question was PBMCs, obtained around atezolizumab (anti-PD-L1) treatment. Receptor source: a woman older than 75 with urothelial cancer. CDR3s leave out the opening cysteine and the closing phenylalanine or tryptophan.

v_call,j_call,cdr3_aa
TRBV14,TRBJ2-5,ASSQGLYSQETQY
TRBV7-2,TRBJ2-1,ASSPGLAGGNEQF
TRBV4-1,TRBJ1-5,ASSQEGGGGSNQPQH
TRBV5-6,TRBJ1-4,ARHPPGATNEKLF
TRBV28,TRBJ2-2,ASSSGGLAGETGELF
TRBV19,TRBJ2-1,ATSGLAGYNEQF
TRBV28,TRBJ1-1,ASSSGQGANTEAF
TRBV27,TRBJ2-1,ASSFWDNPEQF
TRBV6-1,TRBJ1-1,ASLRVNTEAF
TRBV11-3,TRBJ2-1,ASSLDGRPYNEQF
TRBV7-8,TRBJ2-5,ASSPPTGRETQY
TRBV6-7,TRBJ1-4,ARSILSKRLLTNEKLF
TRBV14,TRBJ2-1,ASSQELAGGSHEQF
TRBV9,TRBJ1-3,ASSLQGAPGNTIY
TRBV7-2,TRBJ1-3,ASSGTLSGNTIY
TRBV11-2,TRBJ2-3,ASSLAGVDTQY
TRBV6-1,TRBJ2-5,ASSVLQGARETQY
TRBV7-2,TRBJ1-2,ASRQGYGYT
TRBV28,TRBJ1-5,ASSSPVGQGGGQPQH
TRBV4-1,TRBJ2-3,ASSQDARDTQY
TRBV5-1,TRBJ2-6,ASSSGQALSGANVLT
TRBV30,TRBJ1-1,AWSVQADTEAF
TRBV10-1,TRBJ2-1,ASRQGASYNEQF
TRBV27,TRBJ1-2,ASSLQGGHYGYT
TRBV10-2,TRBJ2-1,ASSEALAGGGNEQF
TRBV29-1,TRBJ1-1,SVIQRGNTEAF
TRBV27,TRBJ2-7,ASGARNLVGSYEQY
TRBV6-1,TRBJ1-4,ASRRQGSLNEKLF
TRBV28,TRBJ1-2,ASSFYTGGGYGYT
TRBV19,TRBJ2-3,ASSMALAGGTDTQY
TRBV28,TRBJ2-7,ASRGVLGVYEQY
TRBV28,TRBJ1-1,ASSLTGGSGAF
TRBV11-2,TRBJ2-7,ASSSAGKKY
TRBV5-6,TRBJ1-2,ASSFVGDGGYT
TRBV28,TRBJ1-1,ASSFGHHTEAF
TRBV9,TRBJ1-2,ASSPGGGGVNGYT
TRBV15,TRBJ1-1,ATSAGGRLGRTEAF
TRBV4-2,TRBJ1-1,ASSQDSAAREAF
TRBV14,TRBJ1-1,ASSQGGQTEAF
TRBV4-2,TRBJ1-1,ASSQRTGGPEAF
TRBV9,TRBJ2-1,ASSSSTGTSGYNEQF
TRBV9,TRBJ1-2,ASSGGQGVVYGYT